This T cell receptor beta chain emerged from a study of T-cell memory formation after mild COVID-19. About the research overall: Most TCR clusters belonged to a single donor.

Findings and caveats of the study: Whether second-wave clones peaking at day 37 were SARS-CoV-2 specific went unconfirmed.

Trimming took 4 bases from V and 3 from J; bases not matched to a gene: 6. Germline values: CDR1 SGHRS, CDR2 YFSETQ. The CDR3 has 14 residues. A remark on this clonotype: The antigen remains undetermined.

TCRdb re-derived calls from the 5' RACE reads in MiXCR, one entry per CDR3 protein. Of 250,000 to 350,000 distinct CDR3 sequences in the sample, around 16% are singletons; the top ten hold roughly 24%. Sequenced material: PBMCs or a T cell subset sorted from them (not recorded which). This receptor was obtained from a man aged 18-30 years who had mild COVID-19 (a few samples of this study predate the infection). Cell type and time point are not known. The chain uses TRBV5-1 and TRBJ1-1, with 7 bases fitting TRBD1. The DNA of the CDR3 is TGCGCCAGCAGCGTTCAGGGGGAGCACACTGAAGCTTTCTTT. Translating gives CASSVQGEHTEAFF.